Following are 26 T cell receptor beta chains from one sample sequenced in a study of T cells after yellow fever vaccination. TCRdb analysed the 5' RACE reads with MiXCR anew, one entry per CDR3 protein. Of around 180,000 distinct CDR3 sequences listed, approximately 6.2% were seen once; the top ten hold 2.9%. Sequenced material: CD4+ T cells sorted from PBMCs, taken on the day of the first yellow fever vaccination. The receptor set was obtained from a man aged 18 to 29 who received the YFV17D yellow fever vaccine.

This clonotype was seen at least ten times. The CDR3 nucleotides read TGCGCCAGCAGAATAGTAGGTCAGGGAGACAATGAGCAGTTCTTC. Amino acid sequence: CASRIVGQGDNEQFF. This chain joins TRBV5-1 and TRBJ2-1; perhaps D is TRBD1 or TRBD2 (5 bases each). This CDR3 is 15 amino acids long. Trimming left V 5 bases short and J 5 bases short, with 17 bases between. Germline V lookup: CDR1 SGHRS, CDR2 YFSETQ.

Ten or more counts support this clonotype. The chain joins TRBV7-9 to TRBJ2-7; perhaps TRBD1 as D (6 bases). This CDR3 region has 11 residues. The V gene's germline CDR1 is SEHNR and CDR2 FQNEAQ (reference sequence). The ends were cut back, 4 bases at V and 6 bases at J, with 7 bases in the middle. CDR3 amino acids: CASSSGVEQYV. The CDR3 nucleotides are TGTGCCAGCAGCTCAGGGGTCGAGCAGTACGTC.

This clonotype was seen a handful of times. The V call is TRBV9, the J call TRBJ2-5; D not certain. The V gene's germline CDR1 is SGDLS and CDR2 YYNGEE. Trimming pared 0 bases from V and 4 bases from J, leaving 13 bases between. The CDR3 spans 15 residues. CDR3 nucleotide sequence: TGTGCCAGCAGCGTAGGAGGTAGCTTCGGAGAGACCCAGTACTTC. Translation gives CASSVGGSFGETQYF.

This sequence joins TRBV2 and TRBJ2-1; 7 bases line up with TRBD2. Unmatched junction bases numbered 9, after V lost 2 bases and J lost 8 bases. Germline V gene data show CDR1 as SNHLY and CDR2 as FYNNEI. This CDR3 spans 15 amino acids. The CDR3 nucleotides read TGTGCCAGCAGTGAATCTCGCGGGGGTGTATATGAGCAGTTCTTC. Translating gives CASSESRGGVYEQFF.

This clonotype has a handful of counts. The chain carries TRBV7-2 and TRBJ2-1; TRBD2 matches at 15 bases. V dropped 7 bases and J dropped 6; count of bases not matched to a gene: 10. The CDR3 is 17 residues long. Germline-derived CDR1 and CDR2 are SGHTA and FQGNSA. The CDR3 here is CASTPGRTSGGANEQFF. CDR3 coding DNA: TGTGCCAGCACCCCCGGGAGGACTAGCGGGGGGGCCAATGAGCAGTTCTTC.

The chain links TRBV7-8 to TRBJ2-7, with TRBD1 matching 8 bases. Germline CDR1 reads SGHVS; CDR2 reads FQNEAQ. Unmatched junction bases numbered 7, after V lost 7 bases and J lost 2 bases. CDR3 length equals 14 residues. This CDR3 reads CASIPTGEAYEQYF. The CDR3 DNA reads TGTGCCAGCATACCGACAGGGGAAGCCTACGAGCAGTACTTC.

This clonotype was observed at least ten times. V is TRBV7-2 and J is TRBJ1-1; D is uncertain. This CDR3 has 14 amino acids. V lost 4 bases to trimming and J lost 4 bases, with 13 bases between them. Germline-derived CDR1 and CDR2 are SGHTA and FQGNSA. The CDR3 region is CASSSGVWGTEAFF. CDR3 coding DNA: TGTGCCAGCAGCTCGGGTGTTTGGGGCACTGAAGCTTTCTTT.

Of note for this clonotype: A much larger clone differs by one base, so this may be a read error. This chain connects TRBV9 to TRBJ2-3; a weak D match, TRBD1 (6 bases). This CDR3 comprises 13 residues. Germline V lookup: CDR1 SGDLS, CDR2 YYNGEE. DNA for the CDR3: TGTGCCAGCAGCGTAGTTGGGGGCCAGACGCATTATTTT. As protein: CASSVVGGQTHYF.

This clonotype was observed a handful of times. This chain uses TRBV6-4 with TRBJ2-1; TRBD1 aligns across 9 bases. Per the germline V gene, CDR1 is MRHNA and CDR2 is SNTAGT. V gave up 4 bases and J gave up 7 bases; unmatched junction bases: 5. The CDR3 is made up of 14 amino acids. The CDR3 DNA reads TGTGCCAGCAGTGCGAGGACAGGGGTGAATGAGCAGTTCTTC. As protein: CASSARTGVNEQFF.

This clonotype was picked up many times. The V gene is TRBV5-1, the J gene TRBJ2-7; unclear D gene. V shed 0 bases and J shed 2 bases, with 15 bases lying between them. Per germline, CDR1 SGHRS and CDR2 YFSETQ. The CDR3 contains 16 residues. CDR3 nucleotide sequence: TGCGCCAGCAGCTTGGCCCCAAGTCCGACAACCTACGAGCAGTACTTC. This gives the protein CASSLAPSPTTYEQYF.

CDR3 in DNA: TGTGCCAGCAGCCCCGGGACAGGGGAGGAAGCTTTCTTT. This translates into CASSPGTGEEAFF. This sequence joins TRBV4-2 and TRBJ1-1; 10 nucleotides agree with TRBD1. The length of the CDR3 is 13 residues. Germline V gene data show CDR1 as LGHNA and CDR2 as YNFKEQ. The ends lost 4 bases at V and 8 bases at J; junction bases unmatched: 4.

At least ten counts were recorded for this clonotype. Written as DNA, the CDR3 is TGTGCCAGCAGCTTACTAGCGGGGCCGGGTGATGAGCAGTTCTTC. Translation: CASSLLAGPGDEQFF. V is TRBV7-9 and J is TRBJ2-1; TRBD2 agrees at 9 bases. The CDR3 is made up of 15 amino acids. J lost 8 bases, V lost 2 bases, and 7 bases had no gene match. The germline CDR1 and CDR2 sequences are SEHNR and FQNEAQ (reference sequence).

This clonotype has a count of ten or more. The V gene is TRBV29-1, the J gene TRBJ1-1; 9 positions match TRBD1. V shed 5 bases, J shed 5 bases, and the junction held 6 bases outside the gene matches. The CDR3 loop spans 13 amino acids. CDR1 is SQVTM and CDR2 is ANQGSEA in the germline V gene. The CDR3 reads CSVHRGLRTEAFF. In DNA, the CDR3 is TGCAGCGTTCACAGGGGGCTCAGGACTGAAGCTTTCTTT.

This clonotype was observed a handful of times. The J gene is TRBJ2-3, the V gene TRBV6-1; D may be TRBD2 (6 bases). CDR3 length: 13 residues. Trimming removed 6 bases at V and 6 bases at J, with 13 bases between. Germline-derived CDR1 and CDR2 are MNHNS and SASEGT. CDR3 region: CASSRGGEDTQYF. The CDR3 nucleotides are TGTGCCAGCAGCCGAGGAGGGGAGGATACGCAGTATTTT.

This clonotype has at least ten counts. This sequence joins TRBV5-1 and TRBJ2-1; no definite D call. CDR1 is SGHRS, CDR2 YFSETQ, per germline. The CDR3 contains 11 residues. V was clipped by 2 bases and J by 11 bases, with 8 bases between them. The CDR3 reads CASSFSGQQFF. CDR3 in DNA: TGCGCCAGCAGCTTTTCGGGTCAGCAGTTCTTC.

A word on this clonotype: One junction end does not reproduce the germline sequence, and a read error may be involved. The chain carries TRBV5-1 and TRBJ1-1; TRBD1 matches at 7 bases. Germline V gene lookup returns CDR1 SGHRS and CDR2 YFSETQ. The CDR3 contains 17 residues. The CDR3 sequence: CASSLAADRFLNAEAFF. In nucleotides, the CDR3 is TGCGCCAGCAGCTTGGCCGCGGACAGGTTTTTGAACGCTGAAGCTTTCTTT.

This clonotype was seen at least ten times. The genes are TRBV20-1 and TRBJ1-1; tentative D call: TRBD1 (6 bases). The CDR3 is made up of 14 amino acids. Germline assignment: CDR1 DFQATT and CDR2 SNEGSKA (reference sequence). Trimming cost V 6 bases and J 0 bases, with 14 bases left between them. Written as DNA, the CDR3 is TGCAGTGCAAGGACAGTCACTATGAACACTGAAGCTTTCTTT. Translation: CSARTVTMNTEAFF.

This clonotype showed up just a few times. CDR3 DNA: TGTGCCAGCAGTTTACAGGCGAATCAGCCCCAGCATTTT. Its translation: CASSLQANQPQHF. The V gene is TRBV12-3 or TRBV12-4, the J gene TRBJ1-5, with D unresolved. The length of the CDR3 is 13 residues. The ends were cut back, 2 bases at V and 4 bases at J, with 6 bases in the middle.

The chain recombines TRBV5-1 with TRBJ2-5, with D possibly being TRBD1 (6 bases). V was clipped by 0 bases and J by 5 bases, with 17 bases between them. CDR1 is SGHRS, CDR2 YFSETQ, per germline. The length of the CDR3 is 16 residues. The CDR3 is CASSLAGWQGTETQYF. CDR3 nucleotide sequence: TGCGCCAGCAGCTTGGCCGGTTGGCAGGGGACGGAGACCCAGTACTTC.

The table lists this clonotype with many counts. The chain is built from TRBV7-2 and TRBJ2-5; D not certain. This CDR3 region has 13 residues. V gave up 1 base and J gave up 6 bases, with 9 bases separating them. Germline CDR1 reads SGHTA; CDR2 reads FQGNSA. The CDR3 here is CASSLDTDQTQYF. The CDR3 DNA sequence: TGTGCCAGCAGCTTAGACACCGATCAGACCCAGTACTTC.

There are a few counts of this clonotype. The chain is built from TRBV11-2 and TRBJ1-2, with 9 bases that match TRBD1. The CDR3 runs 18 residues. The germline gives CDR1 SGHAT, CDR2 FQNNGV. Unmatched junction bases numbered 18, after V lost 4 bases and J lost 6 bases. The CDR3 region has the DNA TGTGCCAGCAGCTCCCGCGGGGGGCCGGGACAGGGACTCCATGGCTACACCTTC. Its translation is CASSSRGGPGQGLHGYTF. Full variable domain (remainder filled in from reference TRBV11-2 and TRBJ1-2): EAGVAQSPRYKIIEKRQSVAFWCNPISGHATLYWYQQILGQGPKLLIQFQNNGVVDDSQLPKDRFSAERLKGVDSTLKIQPAKLEDSAVYLCASSSRGGPGQGLHGYTFGSGTRLTVV.

This clonotype was recorded at least ten times. V and J are TRBV18 and TRBJ2-7, with D possibly matching TRBD1 (5 bases). Trimming shortened V by 5 bases and J by 5 bases, and 13 bases separated the two germline ends. The CDR3 consists of 13 residues. Germline CDR1 and CDR2: KGHSH and LQKENI. The CDR3 DNA is TGTGCCAGCTCAGCCTGGGGCTACGACGAGCAGTACGTC. Its protein is CASSAWGYDEQYV.

The chain is built from TRBV9 and TRBJ2-5; 8 bases are shared with TRBD2. Germline V gene sequence: CDR1 SGDLS, CDR2 YYNGEE. V shed 4 bases, J shed 2 bases, and the junction held 7 bases outside the gene matches. The CDR3 has 15 residues. The CDR3 DNA reads TGTGCCAGCAGCTTTAGCGGGGTGTCACAAGAGACCCAGTACTTC. Its protein product is CASSFSGVSQETQYF.

This clonotype has a count of ten or more. The chain is built from TRBV11-3 and TRBJ2-1; 8 positions match TRBD2. Looked up from germline, CDR1 is SGHNT and CDR2 is YENEEA. CDR3 size: 15 residues. Trimming removed 4 bases from V and 4 bases from J; junction bases left unmatched: 6. This CDR3 reads CASSSERGLYNEQFF. In DNA form, the CDR3 reads TGTGCCAGCAGCTCAGAGCGGGGGCTATACAATGAGCAGTTCTTC. Drawing the rest from reference TRBV11-3 and TRBJ2-1, the complete variable domain is EAGVVQSPRYKIIEKKQPVAFWCNPISGHNTLYWYLQNLGQGPELLIRYENEEAVDDSQLPKDRFSAERLKGVDSTLKIQPAELGDSAVYLCASSSERGLYNEQFFGPGTRLTVL.

On this clonotype itself: The junction and the germline gene differ at one end; a read error may be behind it. The chain combines TRBV25-1 with TRBJ2-7, with 7 nucleotides matching TRBD1. Per the germline V gene, CDR1 is MGHDK and CDR2 is SYGVNS. The CDR3 is 13 amino acids. CDR3 region: CANSDRVQGEQYF. CDR3 nucleotide sequence: TGTGCCAACAGTGACAGGGTCCAGGGCGAGCAGTACTTC.

The rearrangement joins TRBV6-4 to TRBJ2-2; TRBD1 aligns across 10 bases. The CDR3 has 15 amino acids. Germline CDR1 and CDR2: MRHNA and SNTAGT. V gave up 5 bases and J gave up 4 bases; unmatched junction bases: 4. The CDR3 DNA follows: TGTGCCAGCAGTCTTAGGACAGGGGGCACCGGGGAGCTGTTTTTT. Encoded protein: CASSLRTGGTGELFF.